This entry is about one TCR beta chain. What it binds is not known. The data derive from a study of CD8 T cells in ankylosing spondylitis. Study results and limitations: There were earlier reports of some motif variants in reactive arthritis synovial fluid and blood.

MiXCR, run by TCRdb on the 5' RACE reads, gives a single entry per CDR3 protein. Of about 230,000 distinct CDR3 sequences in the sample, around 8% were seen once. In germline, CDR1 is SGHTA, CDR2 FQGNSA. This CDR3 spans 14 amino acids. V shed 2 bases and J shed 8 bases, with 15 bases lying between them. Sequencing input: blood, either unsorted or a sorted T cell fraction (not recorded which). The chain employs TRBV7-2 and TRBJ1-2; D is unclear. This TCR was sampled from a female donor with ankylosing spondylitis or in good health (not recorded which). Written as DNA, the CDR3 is TGTGCCAGCAGCTTAAGCCCATTAACTGGAGGCTACACCTTC. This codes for CASSLSPLTGGYTF.